The T cell receptor beta chain under discussion was sequenced for a study of Graves' ophthalmopathy and Graves' hyperthyroidism. Study-level information: Peripheral blood was gathered at the point of initial diagnosis, before any treatment started.

The sequenced template was RNA, covering the TCR beta CDR3 region. Scientists carried out first-round RT-PCR using HTBI primers and then a second-round multiplex PCR. Using its own MiXCR run on the multiplex PCR reads, TCRdb lists one record per CDR3 protein. The repertoire has approximately 210,000 distinct CDR3 sequences, 20% to 25% of them found once; the top ten carry roughly 44%. This CDR3 region has 15 residues. J was trimmed by 5 bases and V by 2 bases; bases with no gene match: 5. In germline, CDR1 is LNHDA, CDR2 SQIVND (reference sequence). This clonotype showed up many times. Its antigen is undetermined. Uncontrolled infections, other autoimmune diseases, pregnancy or lactation barred patients from enrollment. It was from around 10 ml of fresh peripheral blood that the PBMCs came. General observations from the study: Blood shared most expanded thyroid clonotypes above 0.001 frequency.

The chain combines TRBV19 with TRBJ2-5, with 10 bases identical to TRBD2. The source material was peripheral blood. The clonotype originates from a woman aged 45-65 years with Graves' ophthalmopathy. CDR3 sequence (DNA): TGTGCCAGTAGTATATACCTAGCGGGAGAGGAGACCCAGTACTTC. The encoded protein is CASSIYLAGEETQYF.